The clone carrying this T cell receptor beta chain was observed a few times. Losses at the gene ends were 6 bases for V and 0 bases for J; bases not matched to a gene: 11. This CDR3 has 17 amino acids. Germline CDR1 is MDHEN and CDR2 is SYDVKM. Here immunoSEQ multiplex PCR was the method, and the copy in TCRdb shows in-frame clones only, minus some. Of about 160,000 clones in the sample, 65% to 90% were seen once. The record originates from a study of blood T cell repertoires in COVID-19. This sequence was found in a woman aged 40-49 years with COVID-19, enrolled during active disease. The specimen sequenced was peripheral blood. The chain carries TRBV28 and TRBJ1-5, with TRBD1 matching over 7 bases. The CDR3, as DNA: TGTGCCAGCAGCCAGACAGGGCGTGGTAATAGCAATCAGCCCCAGCATTTT. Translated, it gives CASSQTGRGNSNQPQHF. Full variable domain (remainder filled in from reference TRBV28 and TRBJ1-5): DVKVTQSSRYLVKRTGEKVFLECVQDMDHENMFWYRQDPGLGLRLIYFSYDVKMKEKGDIPEGYSVSREKKERFSLILESASTNQTSMYLCASSQTGRGNSNQPQHFGDGTRLSIL.